The source of this T cell receptor beta chain is a study of cytomegalovirus exposure and HLA in healthy donors. About the study: An early data release held approximately 85 million unique TCRs from HLA-typed donors.

V was clipped by 3 bases and J by 8 bases, with 16 bases between them. The CDR3 spans 13 residues. CDR1 and CDR2 (germline): SQVTM, ANQGSEA. PCR amplification relied on 60 Vbeta primers (plus 13 Jbeta primers). The method was immunoSEQ multiplex PCR; TCRdb's version includes in-frame clones alone and lacks a portion of them. The sample lists 150,000 or so clones, around 78% occurring once. V is TRBV29-1 and J is TRBJ1-2; D might be TRBD1 (6 bases). Sequencing was performed on PBMCs. This sequence was found in a woman between 40 and 50 years old in good health and CMV-seropositive. This CDR3 is CSVDIRDNRGYTF. CDR3 bases: TGCAGCGTTGACATCCGGGACAATCGAGGCTACACCTTC. The whole variable domain, remainder taken from reference TRBV29-1 and TRBJ1-2, is SAVISQKPSRDICQRGTSLTIQCQVDSQVTMMFWYRQQPGQSLTLIATANQGSEATYESGFVIDKFPISRPNLTFSTLTVSNMSPEDSSIYLCSVDIRDNRGYTFGSGTRLTVV.